There are many counts of the clone carrying this T cell receptor (beta chain). What it recognizes is unknown. V was pared by 4 bases and J by 4 bases, with 6 bases of the junction left unmatched. This CDR3 is 15 amino acids long. Germline V gene data show CDR1 as LGHNA and CDR2 as YSLEER. These data come from a study of human T cells and chemical hapten exposure. TCRdb redid the calling of the RACE reads with MiXCR, one entry per CDR3 protein. The sample yields approximately 90,000 distinct CDR3 sequences, roughly 8.5% seen once. The time point: healthy volunteer bleed at 2 weeks. Whole blood, unfractionated, served as the material for total RNA extraction. Whole-study results and caveats: No change in TCRs above 1 in 1000 frequency was produced by DPC sensitization.

The TCR was taken from a female donor in good health. Some clones in this sample may be carry-over from other donors' samples. Sample: whole blood. This chain joins TRBV4-3 and TRBJ2-2; TRBD1 matches at 7 bases. This CDR3 is CASSRGHRGTGELFF. CDR3 DNA sequence: TGCGCCAGCAGCCGCGGACACAGGGGCACCGGGGAGCTGTTTTTT.